The 5 T cell receptor beta chains below all came from one sample that was sequenced in a study of cytomegalovirus exposure and HLA in healthy donors. Both 60 Vbeta primers and 13 Jbeta primers went into the PCR. Sequenced by immunoSEQ multiplex PCR; TCRdb stores in-frame clones only, minus some. The sample lists 170,000 or so clones, roughly 80% occurring once. The sequenced material came from PBMCs. The source is a young man in good health and CMV-seronegative.

This clone was recorded only once. The rearrangement uses TRBV18 and TRBJ2-7; 12 bases are a match to TRBD1. This CDR3 spans 16 amino acids. Germline CDR1 and CDR2: KGHSH and LQKENI. V lost 4 bases to trimming and J lost 6 bases; unmatched junction nucleotides: 10. CDR3 DNA: TGTGCCAGCTCACAAAGGGGACAGGGGGCTGGGGGCGAGCAGTACTTC. Translation gives CASSQRGQGAGGEQYF.

This sequence joins TRBV14 and TRBJ2-3; 9 nucleotides align to TRBD2. CDR3 size: 15 residues. CDR1 is SGHDN, CDR2 FVKESK, per germline. The V gene end was trimmed by 1 base and the J gene end by 5 bases; junction bases not matched to a gene: 4. CDR3 region: CASSQVAGGVDTQYF. The CDR3, as DNA: TGTGCCAGCAGCCAAGTGGCGGGAGGGGTAGATACGCAGTATTTT.

The chain carries TRBV27 and TRBJ2-3; 12 bases line up with TRBD2. The V and J ends lost 3 bases and 4 bases, in that order; junction bases with no gene match: 5. CDR3 length: 16 residues. The germline gives CDR1 MNHEY, CDR2 SMNVEV (reference sequence). The chain's CDR3 is CASSLSLAGGPDTQYF. DNA of the CDR3: TGTGCCAGCAGTTTGTCACTAGCGGGAGGCCCAGATACGCAGTATTTT.

The V and J genes are TRBV28 and TRBJ2-1; 10 bases map to TRBD1. V gave up 3 bases and J gave up 7 bases; unmatched junction bases: 6. CDR1 and CDR2 (germline): MDHEN, SYDVKM. The CDR3 is made up of 15 amino acids. CDR3 in amino acids: CASSLGTGVSNEQFF. In DNA form, the CDR3 reads TGTGCCAGCAGTTTGGGGACAGGGGTTTCAAATGAGCAGTTCTTC.

This clone was counted a few times. V is TRBV7-2 and J is TRBJ1-1; 7 nucleotides agree with TRBD1. The J segment lost 6 bases and the V segment lost 1 base, leaving 5 bases of the junction unmatched. The CDR3 contains 14 residues. Germline V gene sequence: CDR1 SGHTA, CDR2 FQGNSA. CDR3 DNA sequence: TGTGCCAGCAGCTTAGACGGACAGGAAGCTGAAGCTTTCTTT. This sequence encodes CASSLDGQEAEAFF.